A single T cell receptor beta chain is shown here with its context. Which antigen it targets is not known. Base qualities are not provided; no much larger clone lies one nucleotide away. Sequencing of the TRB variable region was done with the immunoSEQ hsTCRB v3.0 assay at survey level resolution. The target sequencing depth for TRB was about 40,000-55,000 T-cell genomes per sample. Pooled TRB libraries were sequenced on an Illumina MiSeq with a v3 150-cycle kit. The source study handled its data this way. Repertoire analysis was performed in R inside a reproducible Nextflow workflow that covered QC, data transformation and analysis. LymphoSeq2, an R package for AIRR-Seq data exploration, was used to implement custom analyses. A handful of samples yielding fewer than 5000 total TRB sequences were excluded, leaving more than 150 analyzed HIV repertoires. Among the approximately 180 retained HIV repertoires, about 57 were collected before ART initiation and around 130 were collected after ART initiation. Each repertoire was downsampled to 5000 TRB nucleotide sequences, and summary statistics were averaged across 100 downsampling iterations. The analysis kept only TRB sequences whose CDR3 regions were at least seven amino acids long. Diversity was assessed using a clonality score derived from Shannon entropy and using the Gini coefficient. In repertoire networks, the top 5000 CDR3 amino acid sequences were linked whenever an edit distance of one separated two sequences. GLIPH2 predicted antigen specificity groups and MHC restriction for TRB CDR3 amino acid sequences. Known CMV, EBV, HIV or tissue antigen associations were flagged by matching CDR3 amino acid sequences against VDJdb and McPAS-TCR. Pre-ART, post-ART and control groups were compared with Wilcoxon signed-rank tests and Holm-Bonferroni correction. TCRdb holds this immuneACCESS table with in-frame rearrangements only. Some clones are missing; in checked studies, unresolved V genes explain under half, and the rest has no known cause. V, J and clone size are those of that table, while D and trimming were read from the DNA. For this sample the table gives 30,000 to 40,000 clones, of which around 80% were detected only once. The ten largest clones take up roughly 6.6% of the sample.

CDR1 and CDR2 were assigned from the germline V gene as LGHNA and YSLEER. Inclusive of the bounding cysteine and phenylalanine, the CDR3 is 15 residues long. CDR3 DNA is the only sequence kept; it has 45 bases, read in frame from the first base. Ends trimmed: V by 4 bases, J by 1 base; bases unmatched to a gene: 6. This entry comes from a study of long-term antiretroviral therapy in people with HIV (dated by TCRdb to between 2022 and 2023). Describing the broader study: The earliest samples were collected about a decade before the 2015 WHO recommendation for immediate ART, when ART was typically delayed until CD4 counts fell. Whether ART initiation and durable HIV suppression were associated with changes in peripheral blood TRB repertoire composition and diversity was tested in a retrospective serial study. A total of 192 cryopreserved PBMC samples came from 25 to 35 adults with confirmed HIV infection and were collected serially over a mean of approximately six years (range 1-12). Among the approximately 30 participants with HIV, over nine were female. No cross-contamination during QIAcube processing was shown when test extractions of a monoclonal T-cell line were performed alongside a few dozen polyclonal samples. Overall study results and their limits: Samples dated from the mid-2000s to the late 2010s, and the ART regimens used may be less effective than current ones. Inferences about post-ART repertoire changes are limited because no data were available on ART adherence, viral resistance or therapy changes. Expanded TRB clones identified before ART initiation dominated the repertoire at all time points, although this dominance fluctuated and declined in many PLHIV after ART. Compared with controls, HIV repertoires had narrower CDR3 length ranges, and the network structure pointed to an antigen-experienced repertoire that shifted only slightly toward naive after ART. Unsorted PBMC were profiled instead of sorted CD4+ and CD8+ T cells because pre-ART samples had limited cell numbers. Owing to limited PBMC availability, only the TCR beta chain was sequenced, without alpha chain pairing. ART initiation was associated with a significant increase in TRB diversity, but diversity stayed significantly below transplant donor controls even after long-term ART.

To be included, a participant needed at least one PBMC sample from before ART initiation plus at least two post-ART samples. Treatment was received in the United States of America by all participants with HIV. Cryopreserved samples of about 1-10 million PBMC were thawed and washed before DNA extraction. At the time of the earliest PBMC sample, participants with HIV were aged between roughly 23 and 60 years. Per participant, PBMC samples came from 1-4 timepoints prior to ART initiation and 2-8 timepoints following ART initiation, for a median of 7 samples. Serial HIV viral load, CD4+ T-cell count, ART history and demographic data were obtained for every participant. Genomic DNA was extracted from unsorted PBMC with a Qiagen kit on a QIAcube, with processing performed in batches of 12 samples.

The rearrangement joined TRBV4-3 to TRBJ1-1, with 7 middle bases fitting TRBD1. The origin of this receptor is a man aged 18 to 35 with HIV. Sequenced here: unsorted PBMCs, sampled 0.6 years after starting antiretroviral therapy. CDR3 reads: CASSRHEGANTEAFF. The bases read TGCGCCAGCAGCCGTCACGAGGGGGCGAACACTGAAGCTTTCTTT.